This TCR beta chain was recorded in a study of regulatory T cells in long-lasting Graves disease. Overall study results and limits: Persistent disease was characterized by preferential usage of TRBV28, TRBJ1-2 and TRBJ2-5.

With 1 base clipped from V and 5 bases from J, the junction kept 2 bases outside the gene matches. The CDR3 totals 14 residues. CDR1 is LNHDA and CDR2 is SQIVND in the germline V gene (reference sequence). Construction of the TCR beta libraries employed iRepertoire HTBI primers in conjunction with Arm-PCR of CDR3 regions. TCRdb itself ran the multiplex PCR reads through MiXCR, one entry per CDR3 protein. The sample carries 350,000 to 550,000 distinct CDR3 sequences, about 14% recorded once. Specified time point: newly diagnosed GD, antithyroid drugs for less than 3 months. Preparation of the TCR library used RNA extracted from PBMCs. An approximately 10-milliliter sample of peripheral blood was drawn into EDTA tubes. For this clonotype: Its antigen is not known.

The same sample was also used in a study of T cells in Graves' hyperthyroidism and ophthalmopathy. Per that study: Researchers defined stable Graves' hyperthyroidism as no ophthalmopathy progression within 18 months. Model output signaled ophthalmopathy a median roughly 6.5 months ahead of onset.

This clonotype originated in a woman between 50 and 59 years old with Graves disease. The rearrangement joins TRBV19 to TRBJ2-1; 7 bases map to TRBD2. This material consisted of peripheral blood mononuclear cells (PBMCs), taken at new diagnosis, from a patient treated with antithyroid drugs. Here the CDR3 DNA reads TGTGCCAGTAGTATAGCGGGAGGCCACAATGAGCAGTTCTTC. Its protein product is CASSIAGGHNEQFF.